This T cell receptor (beta chain) is from a study of OX40 agonist ivuxolimab in advanced cancers. General study points: Among expanded peripheral T cells, antigen specificity went undetermined.

Autoimmune disease history or systemic immunosuppression excluded patients. This table comes from immunoSEQ multiplex PCR, and its TCRdb copy is limited to in-frame clones, with some not included. Here the sample spans roughly 53,000 clones, about 85% being singletons. With respect to this clone: Its cognate antigen is unknown.

This TCR came from an adult with an advanced solid tumor such as melanoma, head and neck, liver or kidney cancer. Specimen: CD4+ or CD8+ T cells sorted from blood, collected in a trial of the OX40 agonist ivuxolimab.

In DNA, the CDR3 is TGTGCCAGCAGCCCCGGGGGGGGGTCCAGAGAAGCTTTCTTT. Its protein product is CASSPGGGSREAFF. The chain links TRBV14 to TRBJ1-1; the D gene is possibly TRBD1 (5 bases). From germline, CDR1 is SGHDN and CDR2 FVKESK. Between the trimmed V and J ends, which lost 4 bases and 8 bases, there was a span of 17 bases. The CDR3 extends over 14 amino acids. Together with reference TRBV14 and TRBJ1-1, the CDR3 gives the full variable domain: EAGVTQFPSHSVIEKGQTVTLRCDPISGHDNLYWYRRVMGKEIKFLLHFVKESKQDESGMPNNRFLAERTGGTYSTLKVQPAELEDSGVYFCASSPGGGSREAFFGQGTRLTVV.